Below are 9 T cell receptor beta chains sequenced from a single sample in a study of cytomegalovirus exposure and HLA in healthy donors (dated by TCRdb to between 2016 and 2019). The library was made by the immunoSEQ multiplex PCR assay. TCRdb provides this immuneACCESS table in a form limited to in-frame rearrangements. Some clones are lacking; in checked studies, under half of them reflect an unresolved V gene, and why the rest are absent is not known. The sample table contains 160,000 or so clones; only one count was recorded for 70% to 90% of them. The top ten clonotypes cover roughly 3% of the sample. The material sequenced was PBMCs. The receptors were sampled from a young man in good health and CMV-seronegative.

The J gene is TRBJ2-5, the V gene TRBV6-5, with D uncertain. Germline values: CDR1 MNHEY, CDR2 SVGAGI. This CDR3 spans 12 amino acids. Trimming took off 0 bases at V and 4 bases at J, with 3 bases between the two ends. CDR3 coding DNA: TGTGCCAGCAGTTACTCCGGAGAGACCCAGTACTTC. Translating it yields CASSYSGETQYF.

The chain has TRBV6-1 and TRBJ1-5; D remains ambiguous. V was pared by 7 bases and J by 0 bases, with 10 bases between. CDR3 length: 14 residues. CDR1 is MNHNS, CDR2 SASEGT, per germline. Written as DNA, the CDR3 is TGTGCCAGCAACGCGGGAGATAGCAATCAGCCCCAGCATTTT. This encodes CASNAGDSNQPQHF.

The chain links TRBV19 to TRBJ2-4; tentatively, D is TRBD1 (6 bases). The V and J ends lost 9 bases and 8 bases respectively, with 17 bases between them. The germline gives CDR1 LNHDA, CDR2 SQIVND (reference sequence). This CDR3 comprises 13 residues. CDR3 loop: CASARGGKDIQYF. As DNA, the CDR3 is TGTGCCAGCGCCCGTGGGGGCAAGGACATTCAGTACTTC.

V usage is TRBV27 and J usage is TRBJ2-3, with 10 bases lining up with TRBD2. Trimming cost V 6 bases and J 4 bases; bases outside gene matches: 7. The CDR3 runs to 15 residues. Germline V lookup: CDR1 MNHEY, CDR2 SMNVEV (reference sequence). CDR3 sequence reads: CASSDLAGGADTQYF. Here the CDR3 DNA reads TGTGCCAGCAGCGATTTAGCGGGAGGAGCAGATACGCAGTATTTT.

The chain carries TRBV5-1 and TRBJ1-2, with D perhaps TRBD1 (6 bases). Trimming pared 0 bases from V and 6 bases from J, leaving 6 bases between. This CDR3 has 12 residues. Looked up from germline, CDR1 is SGHRS and CDR2 is YFSETQ. The CDR3 DNA reads TGCGCCAGCAGCTTGGGACAGGATGGCTACACCTTC. Amino acids: CASSLGQDGYTF.

This rearrangement joins TRBV28 to TRBJ1-4; 9 positions agree with TRBD1. This CDR3 is 14 amino acids long. V was clipped by 4 bases and J by 5 bases; unmatched bases: 2. Germline lookup yields CDR1 MDHEN and CDR2 SYDVKM. CDR3 bases: TGTGCCAGCAGTTCGGGACAGGGAAATGAAAAACTGTTTTTT. It yields the protein CASSSGQGNEKLFF.

V and J are TRBV11-1 and TRBJ2-3, with D possibly being TRBD2 (5 bases). V lost 1 base, J lost 5 bases, and 22 bases lay in between. CDR3 length equals 18 residues. Germline V gene data show CDR1 as SGHAT and CDR2 as FQDESV (reference sequence). The CDR3 DNA reads TGTGCCAGCAGCTTAGGGAAAACTAGGATTACAACCATAGATACGCAGTATTTT. It encodes CASSLGKTRITTIDTQYF.

In this sample, this clone turned up once. This chain links TRBV6-6 with TRBJ1-1; possible D gene TRBD1, 6 bases. The CDR3 consists of 13 residues. The germline V gene encodes CDR1 MNHNY and CDR2 SVGAGI (reference sequence). Trimming stripped 6 bases from V and 7 bases from J, with 15 bases between. CDR3 amino acids: CASSQGSPLEAFF. CDR3 in DNA: TGTGCCAGCAGCCAGGGGAGTCCGCTTGAAGCTTTCTTT.

The rearrangement uses TRBV19 and TRBJ1-4; D unresolved. The ends were cut back, 3 bases at V and 8 bases at J, with 10 bases in the middle. The CDR3 runs 13 residues. CDR1 LNHDA and CDR2 SQIVND come from the germline V gene (reference sequence). The chain's CDR3 is CASSISNAEKLFF. CDR3 in DNA: TGTGCCAGTAGTATCTCCAACGCGGAAAAACTGTTTTTT.